This T cell receptor beta chain was sequenced for a study of control samples from healthy donors and cancer patients. Germline V gives CDR1 SGHDN, CDR2 FVKESK. The V and J ends lost 5 bases and 7 bases, in that order; junction bases with no gene match: 13. The CDR3 has 16 amino acids. TCRdb keeps only in-frame clones here, not all; method: immunoSEQ multiplex PCR. The sample includes approximately 110,000 clones, roughly nine tenths of them seen just once. This clonotype was sampled from a woman aged 18-29 years in good health. Sequences were obtained from blood. The chain is built from TRBV14 and TRBJ2-2; 7 bases align to TRBD1. For the CDR3, the DNA is TGTGCCAGCAGCACTTACTCGACAGGGTTGGACGGGGAGCTGTTTTTT. It yields the protein CASSTYSTGLDGELFF.